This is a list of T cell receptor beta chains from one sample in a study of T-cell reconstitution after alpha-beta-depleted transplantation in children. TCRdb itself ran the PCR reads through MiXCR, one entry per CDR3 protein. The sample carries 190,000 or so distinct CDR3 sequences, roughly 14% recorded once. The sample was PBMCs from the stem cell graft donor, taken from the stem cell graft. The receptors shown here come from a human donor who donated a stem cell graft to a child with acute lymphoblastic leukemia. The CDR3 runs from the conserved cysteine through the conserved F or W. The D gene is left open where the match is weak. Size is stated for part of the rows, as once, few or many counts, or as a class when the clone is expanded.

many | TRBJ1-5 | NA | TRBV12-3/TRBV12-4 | TGTGCCAGCAGTTTTATGGACAATCAGCCCCAGCATTTT | CASSFMDNQPQHF
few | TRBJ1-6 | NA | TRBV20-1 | TGCAGTGCTAGAGATATCGTTCGCTCCTATAATTCACCCCTCCACTTT | CSARDIVRSYNSPLHF
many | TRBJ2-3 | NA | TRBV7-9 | TGTGCCAGCAGCACTGGGACGGGAGCCAGCACAGATACGCAGTATTTT | CASSTGTGASTDTQYF
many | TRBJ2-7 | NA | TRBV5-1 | TGCGCCAGCGGTCAGGACAGCTCCTACGAGCAGTACTTC | CASGQDSSYEQYF
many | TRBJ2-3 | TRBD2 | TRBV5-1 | TGCGCCAGCAGCTTGAGTCTAGCGGGAGCCGATACGCAGTATTTT | CASSLSLAGADTQYF
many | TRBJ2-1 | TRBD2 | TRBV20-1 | TGCAGTGCTACGACTAGCGGGAGGGCCCGGGACAATGAGCAGTTCTTC | CSATTSGRARDNEQFF
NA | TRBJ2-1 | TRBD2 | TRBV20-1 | TGCAGTGCTAGAGATTCGGGAGGGGGCTACAATGAGCAGTTCTTC | CSARDSGGGYNEQFF
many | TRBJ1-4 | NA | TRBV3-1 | TGTGCCAGCAGCCAACCGGGGCCTACAAACCATAATGAAAAACTGTTTTTT | CASSQPGPTNHNEKLFF
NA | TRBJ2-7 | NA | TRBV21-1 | TGTGCCAGCGGGGGGGGTCTATACTACGAGCAGTACTTC | CASGGGLYYEQYF
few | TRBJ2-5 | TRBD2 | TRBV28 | TGTGCCAGCAGGACGGGGGGGGTTTCCGAGGAGACCCAGTACTTC | CASRTGGVSEETQYF
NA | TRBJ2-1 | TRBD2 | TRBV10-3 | TGTGCCATGGCGGGGGGCGTACGGAACAATGAGCAGTTCTTC | CAMAGGVRNNEQFF
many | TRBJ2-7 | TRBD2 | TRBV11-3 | TGTGCCAGCAGCTTAACTCTGGGACTAGCGGAGTCCTACGAGCAGTACTTC | CASSLTLGLAESYEQYF
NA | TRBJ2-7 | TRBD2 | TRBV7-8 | TGTGCCAGCAGCTCCACCGGGGGGGCGATTATCCTTTACGAGCAGTACTTC | CASSSTGGAIILYEQYF
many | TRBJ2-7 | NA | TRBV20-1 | TGCAGTGCTAGAGATCCTACAGCCGGCGGCTACGAGCAGTACTTC | CSARDPTAGGYEQYF
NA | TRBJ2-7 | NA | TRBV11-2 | TGTGCCAGCAGCCTAACCCCTACAAGGAACTACGAGCAGTACTTC | CASSLTPTRNYEQYF
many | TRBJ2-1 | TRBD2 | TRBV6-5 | TGTGCCAGCCGGGACTATTACAATGAGCAGTTCTTC | CASRDYYNEQFF
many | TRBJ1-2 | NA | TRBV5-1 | TGCGCCAGCAGCTTGCCGGAGAGTGGCTACACCTTC | CASSLPESGYTF
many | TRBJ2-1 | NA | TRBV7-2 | TGTGCCAGCAGCTTAGAACACTTCTACAATGAGCAGTTCTTC | CASSLEHFYNEQFF
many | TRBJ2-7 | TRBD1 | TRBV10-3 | TGTGCCATCAGTGAACTGGGACAGACCTACGAGCAGTACTTC | CAISELGQTYEQYF
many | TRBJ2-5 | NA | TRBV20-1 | TGCAGTGCTAGAGTGCCCGGGACTCCGCAAGAGACCCAGTACTTC | CSARVPGTPQETQYF
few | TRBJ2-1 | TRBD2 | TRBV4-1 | TGCGCCAGCAGCCAAGCGATAGCGGGAGCCTACAATGAGCAGTTCTTC | CASSQAIAGAYNEQFF
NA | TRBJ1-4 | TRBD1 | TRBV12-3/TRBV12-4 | TGTGCCAGCAGCCCTAAACCGACAGGGCAGGAAAAACTGTTTTTT | CASSPKPTGQEKLFF
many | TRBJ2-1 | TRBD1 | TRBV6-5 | TGTGCCAGCAGTCGCCGGGACAGGGCTTACAATGAGCAGTTCTTC | CASSRRDRAYNEQFF
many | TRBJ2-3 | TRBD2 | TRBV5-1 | TGCGCCAGCAGCTTGGGCACTAGCGGGAGCCTAAGCACAGATACGCAGTATTTT | CASSLGTSGSLSTDTQYF
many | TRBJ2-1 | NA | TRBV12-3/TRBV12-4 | TGTGCCAGCAGTTTATATATGGGGGGGGGACAGAGCGAGCAGTTCTTC | CASSLYMGGGQSEQFF
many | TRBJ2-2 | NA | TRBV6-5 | TGTGCCAGCAGTTACTCCAATACAGGGAGGGACACCGGGGAGCTGTTTTTT | CASSYSNTGRDTGELFF
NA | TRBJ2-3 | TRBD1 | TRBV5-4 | TGTGCCAGCAGCAACCGGGACAGGCCTAGCACAGATACGCAGTATTTT | CASSNRDRPSTDTQYF
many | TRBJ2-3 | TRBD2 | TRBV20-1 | TGCAGTGCTTGTTTACTAGCGGGAGTAGGCACAGATACGCAGTATTTT | CSACLLAGVGTDTQYF
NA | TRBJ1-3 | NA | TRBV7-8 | TGTGCCAGCAGCGTGTCTGGCTCTGGAAACACCATATATTTT | CASSVSGSGNTIYF
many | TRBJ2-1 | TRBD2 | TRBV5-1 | TGCGCCAGCAGGTCACCGGGACTAGCGAGGGCCAATGAGCAGTTCTTC | CASRSPGLARANEQFF
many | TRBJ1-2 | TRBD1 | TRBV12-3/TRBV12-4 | TGTGCCAGCAGTTTGGGACAGGCGTTCACCTTC | CASSLGQAFTF
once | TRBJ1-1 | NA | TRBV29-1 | TGCAGCGCGTCGGACGTGAACACTGAAGCTTTCTTT | CSASDVNTEAFF
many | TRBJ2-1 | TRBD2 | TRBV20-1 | TGCAGTGCTGCCCTAATAGCGGGAGGGAGCAATGAGCAGTTCTTC | CSAALIAGGSNEQFF
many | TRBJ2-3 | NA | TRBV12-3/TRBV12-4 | TGTGCCAGCAGTTTACGGGATACGCAGTATTTT | CASSLRDTQYF
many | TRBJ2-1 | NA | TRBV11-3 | TGTGCCAGCAGCTTAGATGCGGGCGGCTCCTACAATGAGCAGTTCTTC | CASSLDAGGSYNEQFF
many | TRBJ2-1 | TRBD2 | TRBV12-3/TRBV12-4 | TGTGCCAGCAGTGGGGGACTAGTGGGGGGCAATGAGCAGTTCTTC | CASSGGLVGGNEQFF